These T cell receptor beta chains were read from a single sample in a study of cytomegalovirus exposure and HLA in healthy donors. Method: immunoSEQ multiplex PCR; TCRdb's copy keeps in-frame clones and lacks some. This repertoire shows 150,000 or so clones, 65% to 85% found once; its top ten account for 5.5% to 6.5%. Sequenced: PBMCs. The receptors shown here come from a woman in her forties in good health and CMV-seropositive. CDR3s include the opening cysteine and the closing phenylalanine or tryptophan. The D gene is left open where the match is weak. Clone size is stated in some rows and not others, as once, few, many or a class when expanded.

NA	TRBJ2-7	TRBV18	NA	CASSPGGGRYEQYF	TGTGCCAGCTCACCGGGTGGAGGGCGCTACGAGCAGTACTTC
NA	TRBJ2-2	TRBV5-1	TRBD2	CASSSNLAGAGGELFF	TGCGCCAGCAGCTCGAATTTAGCGGGAGCGGGCGGGGAGCTGTTTTTT
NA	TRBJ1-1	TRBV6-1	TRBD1	CASSVRQGGAFF	TGTGCCAGCAGTGTACGACAGGGGGGAGCTTTCTTT
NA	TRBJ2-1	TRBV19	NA	CASSIGVSGQFF	TGTGCCAGTAGTATAGGCGTCTCAGGGCAGTTCTTC
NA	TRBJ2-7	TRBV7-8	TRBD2	CASSSKRLAGLGREQYF	TGTGCCAGCAGCTCAAAAAGACTAGCGGGCTTGGGGCGCGAGCAGTACTTC
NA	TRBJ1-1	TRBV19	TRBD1	CASRILQGAEAFF	TGTGCCAGTAGAATACTTCAGGGGGCTGAAGCTTTCTTT
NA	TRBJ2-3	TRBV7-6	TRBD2	CASSLNPREGRSDTQYF	TGTGCCAGCAGCCTCAACCCTCGGGAGGGCCGGTCCGATACGCAGTATTTT
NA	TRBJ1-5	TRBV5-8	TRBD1	CASRSGGSQPQHF	TGTGCCAGCAGGTCAGGGGGCAGTCAGCCCCAGCATTTT
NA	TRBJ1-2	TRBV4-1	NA	CASSQVTDYGYTF	TGCGCCAGCAGCCAAGTCACAGACTATGGCTACACCTTC
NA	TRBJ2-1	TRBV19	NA	CASSLTLVDEQFF	TGTGCCAGTAGTCTCACTCTAGTCGATGAGCAGTTCTTC
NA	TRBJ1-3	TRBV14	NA	CASSHRGGSGNTIYF	TGTGCCAGCAGCCACCGAGGCGGTAGTGGAAACACCATATATTTT
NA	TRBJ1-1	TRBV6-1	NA	CASSVQGPMNTEAFF	TGTGCCAGCAGCGTACAGGGACCAATGAACACTGAAGCTTTCTTT
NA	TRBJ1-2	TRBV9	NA	CASSVGATNYGYTF	TGTGCCAGCAGCGTGGGGGCCACTAACTATGGCTACACCTTC
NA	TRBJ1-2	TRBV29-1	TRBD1	CSVTGTAANYGYTF	TGCAGCGTGACGGGGACAGCCGCTAACTATGGCTACACCTTC
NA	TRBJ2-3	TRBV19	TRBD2	CASSSGTSGSTDTQYF	TGTGCCAGTAGTTCGGGGACTAGCGGGAGCACAGATACGCAGTATTTT
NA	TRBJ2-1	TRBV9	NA	CASSVSGHRSYNEQFF	TGTGCCAGCAGCGTATCGGGACACCGTTCCTACAATGAGCAGTTCTTC
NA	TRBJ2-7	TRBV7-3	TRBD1	CASSRQGAYEQYF	TGTGCCAGCAGCCGACAGGGGGCCTACGAGCAGTACTTC
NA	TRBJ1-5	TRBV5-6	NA	CASSFSGFNQPQHF	TGTGCCAGCAGCTTCTCAGGATTCAATCAGCCCCAGCATTTT
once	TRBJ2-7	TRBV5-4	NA	CASSGGQLSSYEQYF	TGTGCCAGCAGCGGTGGACAGTTAAGCTCCTACGAGCAGTACTTC
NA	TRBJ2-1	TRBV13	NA	CASSSRPRDEQFF	TGTGCCAGCAGCTCTCGACCGAGGGATGAGCAGTTCTTC
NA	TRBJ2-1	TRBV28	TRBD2	CASSLLAGVGNEQFF	TGTGCCAGCAGTTTACTAGCGGGAGTAGGAAATGAGCAGTTCTTC
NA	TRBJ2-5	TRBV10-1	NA	CASAADQETQYF	TGCGCCAGCGCGGCGGACCAAGAGACCCAGTACTTC
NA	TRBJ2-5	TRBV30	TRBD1	CAWSATGVRETQYF	TGTGCCTGGAGTGCGACAGGGGTCCGAGAGACCCAGTACTTC
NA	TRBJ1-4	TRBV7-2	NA	CASSREHRVPEKLFF	TGTGCCAGCAGCCGAGAGCACAGGGTACCAGAAAAACTGTTTTTT
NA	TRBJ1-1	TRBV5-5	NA	CASSLAGGRMNTEAFF	TGTGCCAGCAGCTTGGCGGGAGGGCGCATGAACACTGAAGCTTTCTTT
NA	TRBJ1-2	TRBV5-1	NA	CASSFDGLYGYTF	TGCGCCAGCAGCTTTGACGGACTCTATGGCTACACCTTC
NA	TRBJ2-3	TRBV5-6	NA	CASSFGGPRSDTQYF	TGTGCCAGCAGCTTCGGAGGGCCTCGTTCAGATACGCAGTATTTT
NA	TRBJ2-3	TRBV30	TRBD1	CAWSVSGQGTDTQYF	TGTGCCTGGAGTGTCTCGGGACAGGGCACAGATACGCAGTATTTT
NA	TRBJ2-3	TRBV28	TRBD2	CASSGPKAGRVSDTQYF	TGTGCCAGCAGTGGACCCAAGGCAGGGAGGGTTTCAGATACGCAGTATTTT
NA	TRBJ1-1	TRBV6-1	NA	CASTLNTEAFF	TGTGCCAGCACCTTGAACACTGAAGCTTTCTTT
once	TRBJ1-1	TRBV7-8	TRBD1	CASSLEGQRTEAFF	TGTGCCAGCAGCTTAGAGGGACAGAGGACTGAAGCTTTCTTT
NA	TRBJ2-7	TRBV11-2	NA	CASRTSGYEQYF	TGTGCCAGCAGGACCTCAGGGTACGAGCAGTACTTC
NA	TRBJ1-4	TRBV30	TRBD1	CAWSGRDSWEKLFF	TGTGCCTGGAGTGGCCGGGACAGCTGGGAAAAACTGTTTTTT
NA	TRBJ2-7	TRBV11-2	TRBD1	CASSLAHGQASYEQYF	TGTGCCAGCAGCTTAGCCCACGGACAGGCATCCTACGAGCAGTACTTC
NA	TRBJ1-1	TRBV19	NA	CASSFDINTEAFF	TGTGCCAGTAGTTTTGACATTAACACTGAAGCTTTCTTT
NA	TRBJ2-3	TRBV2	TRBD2	CASRREGGTDTQYF	TGTGCCAGCAGACGGGAGGGAGGCACAGATACGCAGTATTTT
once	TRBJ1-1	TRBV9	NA	CASSRQASNTEAFF	TGTGCCAGCAGCCGACAGGCTTCGAACACTGAAGCTTTCTTT
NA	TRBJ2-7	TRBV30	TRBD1	CAWAGSGQGFYEQYF	TGTGCCTGGGCGGGTTCGGGACAGGGCTTCTACGAGCAGTACTTC
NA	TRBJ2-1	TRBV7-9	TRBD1	CASSYPRTGASYNEQFF	TGTGCCAGCAGCTACCCCCGGACAGGGGCTTCCTACAATGAGCAGTTCTTC
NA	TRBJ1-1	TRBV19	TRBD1	CASSILGGQGVTEAFF	TGTGCCAGTAGTATATTAGGCGGACAGGGGGTGACTGAAGCTTTCTTT
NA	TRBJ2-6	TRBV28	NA	CASSLAGSGANVLTF	TGTGCCAGCAGTTTAGCGGGCTCTGGGGCCAACGTCCTGACTTTC
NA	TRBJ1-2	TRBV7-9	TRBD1	CASSQHFRTGVNYGYTF	TGTGCCAGCAGCCAACACTTCAGGACAGGGGTGAACTATGGCTACACCTTC
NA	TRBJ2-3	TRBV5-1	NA	CASSLELPPDTQYF	TGCGCCAGCAGCTTGGAACTACCCCCAGATACGCAGTATTTT
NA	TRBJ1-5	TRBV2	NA	CASSERSNQPQHF	TGTGCCAGCAGTGAACGTAGCAATCAGCCCCAGCATTTT
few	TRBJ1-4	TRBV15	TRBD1	CATSSHTQGGGEKLFF	TGTGCCACCAGCAGCCACACACAGGGGGGCGGTGAAAAACTGTTTTTT
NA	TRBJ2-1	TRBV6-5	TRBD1	CASSYASGTAYNEQFF	TGTGCCAGCAGTTACGCCTCCGGGACAGCCTACAATGAGCAGTTCTTC
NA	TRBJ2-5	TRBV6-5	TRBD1	CASSQQGPWETQYF	TGTGCCAGCAGTCAACAGGGGCCATGGGAGACCCAGTACTTC
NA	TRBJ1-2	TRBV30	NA	CAWSGGRDYGYTF	TGTGCCTGGAGTGGGGGGCGGGACTATGGCTACACCTTC
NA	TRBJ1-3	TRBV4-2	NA	CASSQDQGLVTEGNTIYF	TGTGCCAGCAGCCAAGATCAGGGCCTCGTTACGGAGGGAAACACCATATATTTT
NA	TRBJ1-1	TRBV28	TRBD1	CASRGTGAGTEAFF	TGTGCCAGCAGGGGGACAGGGGCCGGGACTGAAGCTTTCTTT
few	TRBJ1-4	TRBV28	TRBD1	CASSSPGQPNEKLFF	TGTGCCAGCAGTTCCCCGGGACAGCCTAATGAAAAACTGTTTTTT
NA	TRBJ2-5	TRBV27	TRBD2	CASRHAAGVRARETQYF	TGTGCCAGCAGACATGCCGCGGGAGTTAGGGCGAGAGAGACCCAGTACTTC
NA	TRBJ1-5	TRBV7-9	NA	CASSLRDNQPQHF	TGTGCCAGCAGCTTACGAGATAATCAGCCCCAGCATTTT
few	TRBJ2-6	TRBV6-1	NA	CASRAGDSGANVLTF	TGTGCCAGCAGGGCAGGGGATTCTGGGGCCAACGTCCTGACTTTC
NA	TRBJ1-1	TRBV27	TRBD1	CASSRDRVAEAFF	TGTGCCAGCAGTAGGGACAGGGTGGCTGAAGCTTTCTTT
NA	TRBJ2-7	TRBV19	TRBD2	CASSTVSGNRYEQYF	TGTGCCAGTAGTACCGTGAGCGGGAATCGCTACGAGCAGTACTTC
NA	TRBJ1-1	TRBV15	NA	CATSKRVMNTEAFF	TGTGCCACCAGCAAACGGGTGATGAACACTGAAGCTTTCTTT
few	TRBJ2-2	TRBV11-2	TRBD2	CASSQAGVRSGELFF	TGTGCCAGCAGCCAAGCGGGAGTCCGGTCCGGGGAGCTGTTTTTT
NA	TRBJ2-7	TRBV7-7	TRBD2	CASSPQAGDSEQYF	TGTGCCAGCAGCCCCCAGGCGGGAGACAGCGAGCAGTACTTC
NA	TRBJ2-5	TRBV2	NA	CASSADSWETQYF	TGTGCCAGCAGTGCTGATAGTTGGGAGACCCAGTACTTC